A single sample is the source of the 21 T cell receptor beta chains below, sequenced in a study of blood T cell repertoires in COVID-19. Generated by immunoSEQ multiplex PCR, the TCRdb table keeps only in-frame clones and is missing some. The sample shows around 130,000 clones, around nine tenths of them seen only once. The sample comprised peripheral blood. The receptor set was obtained from a man in his fifties with active COVID-19.

The chain uses TRBV25-1 and TRBJ1-2, with D maybe TRBD1 (5 bases). Per the germline V gene, CDR1 is MGHDK and CDR2 is SYGVNS. This CDR3 has 14 residues. V was shortened by 6 bases and J by 2 bases, with 13 bases between the two germline ends. The CDR3 sequence is CASRFSGGNYGYTF. The CDR3 DNA follows: TGTGCCAGCAGATTCTCGGGGGGGAACTATGGCTACACCTTC.

The chain is built from TRBV6-5 and TRBJ2-7; 8 bases are shared with TRBD1. This CDR3 has 14 residues. Germline V gene sequence: CDR1 MNHEY, CDR2 SVGAGI. With V trimmed by 6 bases and J by 0 bases, 4 bases remained unmatched. The CDR3 spells CASSRDRISYEQYF. DNA of the CDR3: TGTGCCAGCAGCCGGGACAGGATCTCCTACGAGCAGTACTTC.

This chain joins TRBV20-1 and TRBJ1-1; possible D gene TRBD1, 5 bases. Germline CDR1 is DFQATT and CDR2 is SNEGSKA (reference sequence). Trimming stripped 3 bases from V and 3 bases from J, with 5 bases between. The CDR3 consists of 11 residues. The CDR3 region has the DNA TGCAGTGCTAGCAGGGACACTGAAGCTTTCTTT. Translation gives CSASRDTEAFF.

V gene TRBV5-4 combines with J gene TRBJ2-1; D perhaps matches TRBD2 (6 bases). V was pared by 7 bases and J by 8 bases, with 22 bases between. The CDR3 contains 15 residues. CDR1 is SGHNT and CDR2 is YYREEE in the germline V gene (reference sequence). CDR3 nucleotide sequence: TGTGCCAGCCATCCTAAAATACTTAGCGGTCATGAGCAGTTCTTC. It specifies CASHPKILSGHEQFF. Based on the CDR3 plus reference TRBV5-4 and TRBJ2-1, the full variable domain is ETGVTQSPTHLIKTRGQQVTLRCSSQSGHNTVSWYQQALGQGPQFIFQYYREEENGRGNFPPRFSGLQFPNYSSELNVNALELDDSALYLCASHPKILSGHEQFFGPGTRLTVL.

This chain uses TRBV11-3 with TRBJ2-1; 14 bases match TRBD2. Germline V gene data show CDR1 as SGHNT and CDR2 as YENEEA. There are 15 residues in the CDR3. The junction had 2 bases not matched to a gene; V was cut back by 5 bases and J by 5 bases. The CDR3 region is CASSRGLAGDNEQFF. The CDR3 DNA sequence: TGTGCCAGCAGCCGGGGACTAGCGGGGGACAATGAGCAGTTCTTC.

This rearrangement joins TRBV10-3 to TRBJ2-7; D is undetermined. Trimming cost V 6 bases and J 3 bases, with 15 bases left between them. The germline CDR1 and CDR2 sequences are ENHRY and SYGVKD. This CDR3 is 14 amino acids long. In DNA form, the CDR3 reads TGTGCCATCAGGTCCCCCCAACGAGGCTACGAGCAGTACTTC. Translating it yields CAIRSPQRGYEQYF.

The gene calls are TRBV7-7 and TRBJ1-5; 8 nucleotides match TRBD1. Germline V lookup: CDR1 SSHAT, CDR2 FNYEAQ (reference sequence). V dropped 5 bases and J dropped 7; count of bases not matched to a gene: 19. This CDR3 is built from 18 residues. The CDR3 sequence: CASSQGSVIGQGKQPQHF. The CDR3 region has the DNA TGTGCCAGCAGCCAAGGCTCGGTGATAGGACAGGGAAAACAGCCCCAGCATTTT.

The chain uses TRBV5-1 and TRBJ1-1; maybe TRBD1 (6 bases). Germline V gives CDR1 SGHRS, CDR2 YFSETQ. The CDR3 covers 14 residues. Trimming left V 1 base short and J 7 bases short, with 14 bases between. In DNA form, the CDR3 reads TGCGCCAGCAGCTTGCGGGGGGCTGGAAGTGAAGCTTTCTTT. The encoded protein is CASSLRGAGSEAFF.

The CDR3 is CASQGAGYNEQFF. The CDR3 nucleotides read TGCGCCTCCCAGGGGGCCGGATACAATGAGCAGTTCTTC. The chain joins TRBV23-1 to TRBJ2-1; 8 positions match TRBD1. TRBV23-1 falls under the ORF class, with uncertain function. CDR3 length equals 13 residues. The junction had 7 bases not matched to a gene; V was cut back by 11 bases and J by 4 bases.

The chain recombines TRBV9 with TRBJ2-1; 7 bases align to TRBD1. Looked up from germline, CDR1 is SGDLS and CDR2 is YYNGEE. CDR3 length: 14 amino acids. With V trimmed by 2 bases and J by 4 bases, 3 bases remained unmatched. As DNA, the CDR3 is TGTGCCAGCAGCGTCGGGACAGTTTACAATGAGCAGTTCTTC. This codes for CASSVGTVYNEQFF.

V is TRBV11-2 and J is TRBJ2-1; TRBD2 is a possible D gene (5 bases). The CDR3 consists of 15 residues. With 5 bases removed from V and 10 bases from J, the gap between germline ends came to 21 bases. The germline gives CDR1 SGHAT, CDR2 FQNNGV. CDR3 sequence reads: CASSRGSESSGEQFF. CDR3 nucleotides: TGTGCCAGCAGCCGAGGTAGCGAATCTTCTGGGGAGCAGTTCTTC. Full variable domain (remainder filled in from reference TRBV11-2 and TRBJ2-1): EAGVAQSPRYKIIEKRQSVAFWCNPISGHATLYWYQQILGQGPKLLIQFQNNGVVDDSQLPKDRFSAERLKGVDSTLKIQPAKLEDSAVYLCASSRGSESSGEQFFGPGTRLTVL.

In this sample, this clone turned up a few times. V gene TRBV5-1 combines with J gene TRBJ1-5; TRBD1 might be the D (5 bases). Deletions cut 0 bases from V and 4 bases from J, with 11 bases between. CDR3 size: 15 residues. The germline V gene encodes CDR1 SGHRS and CDR2 YFSETQ. CDR3 DNA: TGCGCCAGCAGCTTGGTGGCAGGGACTAATCAGCCCCAGCATTTT. Protein sequence: CASSLVAGTNQPQHF.

This chain joins TRBV19 and TRBJ1-4, with D possibly TRBD1 on 5 matching bases. CDR3 length: 13 residues. CDR1 and CDR2 (germline): LNHDA, SQIVND (reference sequence). V gave up 7 bases and J gave up 6 bases, with 12 bases separating them. This CDR3 is CASNGALDEKLFF. CDR3 in DNA: TGTGCCAGTAATGGGGCCCTTGATGAAAAACTGTTTTTT.

The genes are TRBV13 and TRBJ2-1; TRBD1 matches 7 bases. The CDR3 is 18 amino acids. V lost 5 bases to trimming and J lost 9 bases; unmatched junction nucleotides: 22. CDR1 is PRHDT, CDR2 FYEKMQ, per germline (reference sequence). The CDR3, as DNA: TGTGCCAGCAGCAAGACCCTACAGGGGATCCCCGCGGGTGGTGAGCAGTTCTTC. Translation gives CASSKTLQGIPAGGEQFF. Supplemented by reference TRBV13 and TRBJ2-1, the full variable domain reads AAGVIQSPRHLIKEKRETATLKCYPIPRHDTVYWYQQGPGQDPQFLISFYEKMQSDKGSIPDRFSAQQFSDYHSELNMSSLELGDSALYFCASSKTLQGIPAGGEQFFGPGTRLTVL.

The chain has TRBV24-1 and TRBJ2-3, with D perhaps matching TRBD1 (6 bases). V shed 9 bases and J shed 0 bases, with 12 bases lying between them. The CDR3 has 14 residues. The germline CDR1 and CDR2 sequences are KGHDR and SFDVKD. CDR3 DNA: TGTGCCACCCAAACAGGGACGAGCACAGATACGCAGTATTTT. It yields the protein CATQTGTSTDTQYF.

This clone was counted a single time. The CDR3 DNA reads as TGTGCCAGCAGCTCCGGGACTAGGGGGAGCGCCGGGGAGCTGTTTTTT. Its protein product is CASSSGTRGSAGELFF. The V gene is TRBV7-7, the J gene TRBJ2-2, with 8 positions matching TRBD2. The CDR3 loop spans 16 amino acids. CDR1 and CDR2 from the germline V gene are SSHAT and FNYEAQ (reference sequence). V shed 4 bases, J shed 6 bases, and the junction held 10 bases outside the gene matches.

J is TRBJ1-4 and V is TRBV3-1 (or the pseudogene TRBV3-2); the match to TRBD1 covers 8 bases. The germline gives CDR1 LGHDT, CDR2 YNNKEL (reference sequence). The CDR3 consists of 15 residues. Germline trimming cut 4 bases from V and 3 bases from J; bases unmatched to any gene: 4. The CDR3 protein is CASSRRTGSNEKLFF. DNA for the CDR3: TGTGCCAGCAGCCGGAGGACAGGGTCTAATGAAAAACTGTTTTTT.

The chain links TRBV19 to TRBJ2-1, with TRBD2 matching 7 bases. This CDR3 comprises 14 residues. Per the germline V gene, CDR1 is LNHDA and CDR2 is SQIVND (reference sequence). The V and J ends lost 6 bases and 6 bases, in that order; junction bases with no gene match: 8. The CDR3, as DNA: TGTGCCAGTAGATTTTCGACTAGCTCCAATGAGCAGTTCTTC. This encodes CASRFSTSSNEQFF.

The genes are TRBV5-1 and TRBJ1-2, with a tentative D call TRBD1 (6 bases). Germline CDR1 reads SGHRS; CDR2 reads YFSETQ. The CDR3 length is 16 residues. Trimming stripped 1 base from V and 2 bases from J, with 15 bases between. CDR3 in amino acids: CASSLSPGDVNYGYTF. The DNA of the CDR3 is TGCGCCAGCAGCTTGTCCCCAGGGGATGTAAACTATGGCTACACCTTC.

This chain uses TRBV3-1 (or the pseudogene TRBV3-2) with TRBJ1-1; TRBD1 might be the D (6 bases). The V gene's germline CDR1 is LGHDT and CDR2 YNNKEL (reference sequence). The V end was cut by 4 bases, the J end by 7 bases, with 7 bases between. CDR3 length equals 11 residues. Written as DNA, the CDR3 is TGTGCCAGCAGCCGGACAGATGAAGCTTTCTTT. Its protein is CASSRTDEAFF.

The chain is built from TRBV15 and TRBJ2-1; tentative D call: TRBD2 (5 bases). Germline CDR1 is LNHNV and CDR2 is YYDKDF (reference sequence). The CDR3 sequence is 15 residues long. Trimming stripped 2 bases from V and 5 bases from J, with 13 bases between. CDR3 residues: CATSRLSPADNEQFF. In DNA form, the CDR3 reads TGTGCCACCAGCAGACTTTCACCAGCGGACAATGAGCAGTTCTTC.